The source of this T cell receptor (beta chain) is a study of shared clonotypes between healthy human individuals. The protocol was immunoSEQ multiplex PCR, while the TCRdb copy is restricted to in-frame clones and leaves out a portion. The sample yields around 940,000 clones, 70% to 85% seen once. The V end lost 2 bases, the J end lost 7 bases, and 18 bases lay between the germline ends. This CDR3 is built from 15 residues. Germline CDR1 SNHLY, CDR2 FYNNEI. The chain recombines TRBV2 with TRBJ2-7; possibly TRBD2 for D (5 bases). The source of this sequence is a man younger than 35 in good health. The material sequenced was memory CD4+ T cells sorted from blood. The sample's subset: CD45RA-negative fraction. In DNA, the CDR3 is TGTGCCAGCAGTGAACAGATAGGCGGCGGGCGGGAGCAGTACTTC. This sequence encodes CASSEQIGGGREQYF.